The entry below gives a single T cell receptor (beta chain) sequence along with its context. These data belong to a study of blood T cell repertoires in COVID-19. Study details: Nucleic acid was either cDNA or gDNA, and it came from T cells, B-cell-depleted T cells, or PBMCs.

V gave up 4 bases and J gave up 5 bases; unmatched junction bases: 10. Germline CDR1 is SGHRS and CDR2 is YFSETQ. The CDR3 sequence is 15 residues long. Original data processing: From reference gene primer amplification, estimates of nucleated cell counts were derived. The table came from immunoSEQ multiplex PCR; TCRdb's copy has only in-frame clones and leaves some out. V and J calls and clone size follow that table, whereas D and trimming were derived from the DNA. In the table there are 72,000 or so clones, 75% to 95% of which are singletons. This chain connects TRBV5-1 to TRBJ2-7; 9 bases fit TRBD1. The sample was peripheral blood. This sequence originates from a woman older than 75 with acute or convalescent COVID-19. For the CDR3, the DNA is TGCGCCAGCAGCCCACCCTCGGGACAGGGCAACGAGCAGTACTTC. Amino acids: CASSPPSGQGNEQYF.